The 8 T cell receptor beta chains presented below share a single source sample, sequenced in a study of cytomegalovirus exposure and HLA in healthy donors. The primer mix had 60 Vbeta and 13 Jbeta primers. Some clones are missing from TCRdb's copy, which holds only in-frame ones; the method was immunoSEQ multiplex PCR. The sample lists 110,000 to 150,000 clones, approximately 80% seen once, with just over 5% in the top ten. Sequences were obtained from PBMCs. The receptors here all came from a male donor in good health and CMV-seronegative.

The chain is built from TRBV28 and TRBJ1-2; 12 bases are shared with TRBD1. Trimming removed 6 bases from V and 4 bases from J; junction bases left unmatched: 12. Germline CDR1 MDHEN, CDR2 SYDVKM. The CDR3 contains 17 residues. CDR3 bases: TGTGCCAGCAGCGCCGCGGGACAGGGGGCTACTATCTATGGCTACACCTTC. Protein product: CASSAAGQGATIYGYTF.

The chain recombines TRBV29-1 with TRBJ2-3; D possibly corresponds to TRBD1 (5 bases). The CDR3 has 12 residues. V lost 4 bases and J 6 bases, leaving 11 bases between the germline ends. CDR1 SQVTM and CDR2 ANQGSEA come from the germline V gene. CDR3: CSVGQGLDTQYF. In DNA form, the CDR3 reads TGCAGCGTTGGGCAGGGCCTGGATACGCAGTATTTT.

The chain couples TRBV27 to TRBJ1-6; no definite D call. Per the germline V gene, CDR1 is MNHEY and CDR2 is SMNVEV (reference sequence). The CDR3 has 16 residues. The germline V and J ends were trimmed by 5 bases and 0 bases, with 11 bases remaining between them. This CDR3 is CASSREAFSYNSPLHF. Here the CDR3 DNA reads TGTGCCAGCAGTCGGGAGGCTTTCTCCTATAATTCACCCCTCCACTTT.

This chain joins TRBV2 and TRBJ2-4; 10 nucleotides agree with TRBD1. Trimming took 11 bases from V and 7 from J; bases not matched to a gene: 8. Germline V gene lookup returns CDR1 SNHLY and CDR2 FYNNEI. The CDR3 is 13 amino acids. The CDR3 here is CASGDRGRNIQYF. The CDR3 DNA follows: TGTGCCTCAGGGGACAGGGGACGCAACATTCAGTACTTC.

The V call is TRBV7-8, the J call TRBJ2-1; D ambiguous. Trimming shortened V by 5 bases and J by 6 bases, and 11 bases separated the two germline ends. Germline CDR1 reads SGHVS; CDR2 reads FQNEAQ. CDR3 size: 13 residues. CDR3 residues: CASSLFGGNEQFF. CDR3 nucleotides: TGTGCCAGCAGCCTTTTTGGCGGCAATGAGCAGTTCTTC. The full variable domain, in which reference TRBV7-8 and TRBJ2-1 provide the parts outside the CDR3, is GAGVSQSPRYKVAKRGQDVALRCDPISGHVSLFWYQQALGQGPEFLTYFQNEAQLDKSGLPSDRFFAERPEGSVSTLKIQRTQQEDSAVYLCASSLFGGNEQFFGPGTRLTVL.

V gene TRBV27 combines with J gene TRBJ2-1; D perhaps matches TRBD2 (5 bases). The germline V gene encodes CDR1 MNHEY and CDR2 SMNVEV (reference sequence). With 0 bases removed from V and 5 bases from J, the gap between germline ends came to 5 bases. This CDR3 region has 13 residues. CDR3 DNA sequence: TGTGCCAGCAGTTTATCCGGGAACAATGAGCAGTTCTTC. This encodes CASSLSGNNEQFF.

The rearrangement joins TRBV7-9 to TRBJ1-1; weak D call: TRBD1 (5 bases). Per the germline V gene, CDR1 is SEHNR and CDR2 is FQNEAQ (reference sequence). There are 13 residues in the CDR3. The ends were cut back, 5 bases at V and 7 bases at J, with 14 bases in the middle. The CDR3 nucleotides are TGTGCCAGCAGCCCCGACAGCTCAATTGAAGCTTTCTTT. Translating it yields CASSPDSSIEAFF.

The chain couples TRBV7-2 to TRBJ1-2; D unclear. The ends were cut back, 5 bases at V and 3 bases at J, with 13 bases in the middle. The length of the CDR3 is 14 residues. The germline V gene encodes CDR1 SGHTA and CDR2 FQGNSA. CDR3 DNA: TGTGCCAGCAGCGTCTTCGAGGGTTACTATGGCTACACCTTC. The encoded protein is CASSVFEGYYGYTF.